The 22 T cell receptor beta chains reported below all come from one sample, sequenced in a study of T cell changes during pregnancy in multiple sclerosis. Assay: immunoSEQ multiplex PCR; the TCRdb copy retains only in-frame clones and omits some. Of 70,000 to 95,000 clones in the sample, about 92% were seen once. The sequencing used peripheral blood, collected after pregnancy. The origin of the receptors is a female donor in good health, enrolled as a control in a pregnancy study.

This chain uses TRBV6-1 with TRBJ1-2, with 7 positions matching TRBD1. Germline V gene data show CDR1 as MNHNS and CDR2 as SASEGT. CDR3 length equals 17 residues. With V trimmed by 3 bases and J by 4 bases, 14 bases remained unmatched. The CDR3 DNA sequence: TGTGCCAGCAGTGAGGGACAGTTTCTCGTAAGGGGCTATGGCTACACCTTC. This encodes CASSEGQFLVRGYGYTF.

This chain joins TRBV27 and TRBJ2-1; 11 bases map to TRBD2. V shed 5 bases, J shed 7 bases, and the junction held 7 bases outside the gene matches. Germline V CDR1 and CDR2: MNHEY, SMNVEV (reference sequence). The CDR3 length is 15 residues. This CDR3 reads CASSPYSGRVNEQFF. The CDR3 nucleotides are TGTGCCAGCAGTCCCTATAGCGGGAGGGTAAATGAGCAGTTCTTC.

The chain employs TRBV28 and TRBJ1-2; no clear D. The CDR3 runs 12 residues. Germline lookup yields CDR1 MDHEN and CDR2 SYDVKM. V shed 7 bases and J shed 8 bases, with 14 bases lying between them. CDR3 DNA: TGTGCCAGCACAATCGAGGGTAGGGGCTACACCTTC. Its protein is CASTIEGRGYTF.

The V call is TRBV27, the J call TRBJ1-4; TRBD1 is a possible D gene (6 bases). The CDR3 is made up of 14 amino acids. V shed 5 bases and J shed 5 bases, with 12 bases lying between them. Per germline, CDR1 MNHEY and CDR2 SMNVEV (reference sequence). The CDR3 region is CASSTRGGNEKLFF. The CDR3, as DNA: TGTGCCAGCAGTACGAGGGGGGGGAATGAAAAACTGTTTTTT.

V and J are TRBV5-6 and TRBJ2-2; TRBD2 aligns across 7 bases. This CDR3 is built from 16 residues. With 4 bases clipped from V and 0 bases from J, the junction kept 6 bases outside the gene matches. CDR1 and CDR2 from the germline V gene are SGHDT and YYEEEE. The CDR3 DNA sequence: TGTGCCAGCAGCCCGAGCGGGAAGGCGAACACCGGGGAGCTGTTTTTT. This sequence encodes CASSPSGKANTGELFF.

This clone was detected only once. The CDR3 is CASSAKTGSSYNEQFF. In DNA, the CDR3 is TGTGCCAGCAGCGCAAAGACTGGAAGCTCCTACAATGAGCAGTTCTTC. This chain connects TRBV7-2 to TRBJ2-1; D call uncertain. Germline V gene lookup returns CDR1 SGHTA and CDR2 FQGNSA. The length of the CDR3 is 16 residues. The germline V and J ends were trimmed by 5 bases and 0 bases, with 14 bases remaining between them.

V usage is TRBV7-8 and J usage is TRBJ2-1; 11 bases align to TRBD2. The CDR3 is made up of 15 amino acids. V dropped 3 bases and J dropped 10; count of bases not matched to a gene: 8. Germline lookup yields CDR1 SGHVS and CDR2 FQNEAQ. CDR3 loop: CASSFRTSGLGEQFF. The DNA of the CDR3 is TGTGCCAGCAGCTTCCGGACTAGCGGGTTGGGAGAGCAGTTCTTC.

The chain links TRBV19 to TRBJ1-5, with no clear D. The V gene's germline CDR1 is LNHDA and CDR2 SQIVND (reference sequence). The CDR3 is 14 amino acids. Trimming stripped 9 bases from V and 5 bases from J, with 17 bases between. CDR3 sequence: CASHEAGRYQPQHF. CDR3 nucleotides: TGTGCCAGCCACGAGGCGGGCCGTTATCAGCCCCAGCATTTT.

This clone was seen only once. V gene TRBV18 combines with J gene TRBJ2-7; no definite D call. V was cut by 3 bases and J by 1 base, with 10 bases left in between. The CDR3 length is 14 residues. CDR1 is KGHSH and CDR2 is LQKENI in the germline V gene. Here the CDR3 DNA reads TGTGCCAGCTCACCTACCACTCCGTCCTACGAGCAGTACTTC. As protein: CASSPTTPSYEQYF.

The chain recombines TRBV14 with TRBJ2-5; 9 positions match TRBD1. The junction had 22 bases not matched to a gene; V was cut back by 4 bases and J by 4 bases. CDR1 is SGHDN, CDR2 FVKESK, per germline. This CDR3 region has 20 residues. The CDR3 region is CASSPTGTGKVTGGGETQYF. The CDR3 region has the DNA TGTGCCAGCAGCCCCACCGGGACAGGGAAGGTTACCGGAGGTGGAGAGACCCAGTACTTC.

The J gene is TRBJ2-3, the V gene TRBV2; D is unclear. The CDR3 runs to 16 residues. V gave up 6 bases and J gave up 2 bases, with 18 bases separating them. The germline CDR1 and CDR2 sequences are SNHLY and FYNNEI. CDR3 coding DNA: TGTGCCAGCAGCCCAACCACTATGGCGGCCACAGATACGCAGTATTTT. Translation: CASSPTTMAATDTQYF.

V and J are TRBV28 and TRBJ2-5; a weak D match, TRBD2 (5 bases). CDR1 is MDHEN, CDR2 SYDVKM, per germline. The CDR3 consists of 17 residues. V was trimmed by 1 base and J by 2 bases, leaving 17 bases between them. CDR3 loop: CASSLFQTSGEQETQYF. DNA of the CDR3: TGTGCCAGCAGTTTATTTCAGACCTCCGGGGAACAAGAGACCCAGTACTTC.

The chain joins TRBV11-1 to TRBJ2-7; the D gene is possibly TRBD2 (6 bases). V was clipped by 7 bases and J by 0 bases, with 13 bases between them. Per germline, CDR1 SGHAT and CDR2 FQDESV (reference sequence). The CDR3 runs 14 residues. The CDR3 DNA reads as TGTGCCAGCACCTACGACGGGAGCTCCTACGAGCAGTACTTC. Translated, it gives CASTYDGSSYEQYF.

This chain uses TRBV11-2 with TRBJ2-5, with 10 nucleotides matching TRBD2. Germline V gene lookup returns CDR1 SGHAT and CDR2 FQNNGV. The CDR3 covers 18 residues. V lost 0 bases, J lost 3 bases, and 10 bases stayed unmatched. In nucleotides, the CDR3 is TGTGCCAGCAGCTTAGAGGGGGCTAGCGGGGGACACAAAGAGACCCAGTACTTC. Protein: CASSLEGASGGHKETQYF.

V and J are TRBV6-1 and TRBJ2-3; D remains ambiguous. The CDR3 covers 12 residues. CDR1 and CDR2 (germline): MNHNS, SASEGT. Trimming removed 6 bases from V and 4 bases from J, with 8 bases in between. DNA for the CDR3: TGTGCCAGCAGCCCGCCGGCAGATACGCAGTATTTT. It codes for CASSPPADTQYF.

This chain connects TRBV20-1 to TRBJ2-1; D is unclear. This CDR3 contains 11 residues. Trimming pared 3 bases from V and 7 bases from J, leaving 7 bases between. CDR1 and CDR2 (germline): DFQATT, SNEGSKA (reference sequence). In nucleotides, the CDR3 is TGCAGTGCTAGCGAGCCAAATGAGCAGTTCTTC. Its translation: CSASEPNEQFF.

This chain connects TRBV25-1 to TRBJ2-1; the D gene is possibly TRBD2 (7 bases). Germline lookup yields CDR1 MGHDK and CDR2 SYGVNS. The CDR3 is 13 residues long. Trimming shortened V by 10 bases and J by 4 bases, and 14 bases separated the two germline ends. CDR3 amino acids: CATDEGGYNEQFF. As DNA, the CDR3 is TGTGCCACTGACGAGGGGGGGTACAATGAGCAGTTCTTC.

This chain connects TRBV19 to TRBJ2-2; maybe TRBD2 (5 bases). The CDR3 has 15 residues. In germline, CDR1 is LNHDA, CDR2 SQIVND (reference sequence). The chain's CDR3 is CASHHGETNTGELFF. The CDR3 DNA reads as TGTGCTTCACACCACGGGGAGACGAACACCGGGGAGCTGTTTTTT.

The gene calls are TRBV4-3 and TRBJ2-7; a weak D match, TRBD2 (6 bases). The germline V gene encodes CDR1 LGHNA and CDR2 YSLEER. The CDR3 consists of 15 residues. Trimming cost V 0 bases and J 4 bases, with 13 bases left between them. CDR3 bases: TGCGCCAGCAGCCAAGAATCCGGGAGAACTTACGAGCAGTACTTC. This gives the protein CASSQESGRTYEQYF.

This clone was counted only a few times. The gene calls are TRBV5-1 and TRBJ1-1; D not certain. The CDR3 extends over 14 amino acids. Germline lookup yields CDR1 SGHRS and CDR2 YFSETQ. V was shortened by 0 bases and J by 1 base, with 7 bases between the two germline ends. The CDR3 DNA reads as TGCGCCAGCAGCTTGGAGGAGTGGAACACTGAAGCTTTCTTT. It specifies CASSLEEWNTEAFF.

CDR3 loop: CASSYSGGVTYEQYF. CDR3 sequence (DNA): TGTGCCAGCAGTTACTCGGGGGGGGTGACTTACGAGCAGTACTTC. The chain couples TRBV6-6 to TRBJ2-7, with TRBD2 matching over 7 bases. Germline V gene lookup returns CDR1 MNHNY and CDR2 SVGAGI (reference sequence). The CDR3 sequence is 15 residues long. V was pared by 0 bases and J by 4 bases, with 6 bases of the junction left unmatched.

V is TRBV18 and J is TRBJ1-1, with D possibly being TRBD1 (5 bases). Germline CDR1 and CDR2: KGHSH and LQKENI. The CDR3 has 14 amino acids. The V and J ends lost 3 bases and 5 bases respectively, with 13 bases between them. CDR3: CASSPQGLDTEAFF. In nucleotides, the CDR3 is TGTGCCAGCTCACCTCAGGGTTTGGATACTGAAGCTTTCTTT.